The table lists the clone carrying this TCR beta chain with a few counts. This entry belongs to a study of blood T cells in healthy people across ages. The authors ran a second PCR of about 7 to 11 cycles using a sample-barcoded 5' primer and a J-beta primer mix. TCRdb itself ran the 5' RACE reads through MiXCR, one entry per CDR3 protein. This sample has about 1.6 million distinct CDR3 sequences; roughly 32% occur once, and the top ten carry over 9%. V trimming: 6 bases; J trimming: 4 bases; junction bases outside the gene matches: 2. The CDR3 contains 13 residues. This TCR came from a woman aged 30 to 39 in good health. The chain has TRBV12-3 or TRBV12-4 and TRBJ1-5; 8 bases line up with TRBD1. The sequencing input was blood. CDR3 sequence (DNA): TGTGCCAGCAGACAGGGGGTTAATCAGCCCCAGCATTTT. It is translated as CASRQGVNQPQHF.